This T cell receptor beta chain is drawn from a study of tumor-infiltrating lymphocytes in primary liver carcinoma. Study background: Patients underwent resection of primary liver carcinoma. Tumor staging was T1-T3 N0M0; sizes spanned about 4.2 to 10 cm across.

Details on this clonotype: Its antigen is currently unknown.

Using a constant-region primer together with ProtoScript II reverse transcriptase, TCR beta cDNA was made from roughly 500 ng of total RNA. Three-round nested multiplex PCR performed with slightly modified ARM-PCR produced the TCR beta libraries. In the first two PCR rounds, TRBV1-TRBV30 forward primers were paired with a C-beta reverse primer, and each round lasted roughly 9 cycles. TCRdb analysed the multiplex PCR reads with MiXCR anew, one entry per CDR3 protein. The sample shows 330,000 or so distinct CDR3 sequences, about 65% of them seen only once. Study-level findings and limits: Tumor top-250-clone fraction significantly exceeded that of blood (p = 0.039).

The blood RNA (from unsorted whole blood) was obtained, and germline DNA was also extracted. There were only treatment-naive patients, all with chronic HBV infection. The CDR3 runs 15 residues. Trimming stripped 0 bases from V and 2 bases from J, with 11 bases between. Germline CDR1 reads MGHRA; CDR2 reads YSYEKL. The chain combines TRBV4-1 with TRBJ2-7, with D unresolved. This receptor was identified in a middle-aged man with primary liver carcinoma and hepatitis B virus infection. The specimen sequenced was peripheral blood. CDR3 sequence reads: CASSQDTVAAYEQYF. The CDR3, as DNA: TGCGCCAGCAGCCAAGATACGGTAGCTGCCTACGAGCAGTACTTC.